What follows describes a single TCR beta chain. TCRdb's table, derived via immunoSEQ multiplex PCR, lists solely in-frame clones and lacks some. The sample carries around 310,000 clones, more than 75% recorded once. The data were obtained in a study of blood T cell repertoires in COVID-19. Germline V gene data show CDR1 as SGHVS and CDR2 as FQNEAQ. The germline V and J ends were trimmed by 5 bases and 6 bases, with 11 bases remaining between them. CDR3 length equals 12 residues. This chain uses TRBV7-8 with TRBJ2-7; D remains ambiguous. The sample taken for sequencing was peripheral blood. This TCR derives from a woman aged 45 to 65 with active or convalescent COVID-19. The CDR3 bases are TGTGCCAGCAGCCGCTTAACCGGCGAGCAGTACTTC. Protein: CASSRLTGEQYF.